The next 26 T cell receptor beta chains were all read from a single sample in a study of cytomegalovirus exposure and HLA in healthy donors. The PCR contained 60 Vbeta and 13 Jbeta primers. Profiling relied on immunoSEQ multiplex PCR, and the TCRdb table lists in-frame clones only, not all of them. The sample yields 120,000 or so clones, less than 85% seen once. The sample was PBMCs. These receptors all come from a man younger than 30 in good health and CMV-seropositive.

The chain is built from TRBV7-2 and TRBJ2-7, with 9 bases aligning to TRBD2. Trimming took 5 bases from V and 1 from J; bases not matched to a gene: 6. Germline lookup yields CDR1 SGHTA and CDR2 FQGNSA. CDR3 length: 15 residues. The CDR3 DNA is TGTGCCAGCAGCCCCAGCGGGGGGCTGTCCTACGAGCAGTACTTC. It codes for CASSPSGGLSYEQYF.

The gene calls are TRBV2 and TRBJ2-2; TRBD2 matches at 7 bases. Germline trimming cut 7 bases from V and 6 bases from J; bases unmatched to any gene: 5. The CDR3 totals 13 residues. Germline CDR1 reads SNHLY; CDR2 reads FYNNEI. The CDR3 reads CASTGGLAGELFF. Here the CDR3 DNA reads TGTGCCAGCACGGGCGGACTAGCCGGGGAGCTGTTTTTT.

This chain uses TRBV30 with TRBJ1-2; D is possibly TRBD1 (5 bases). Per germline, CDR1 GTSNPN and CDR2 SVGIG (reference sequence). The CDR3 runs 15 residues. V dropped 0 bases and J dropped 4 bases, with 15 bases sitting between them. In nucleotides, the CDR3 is TGTGCCTGGAGTGTCGGTGGGACTACGGGCTATGGCTACACCTTC. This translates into CAWSVGGTTGYGYTF.

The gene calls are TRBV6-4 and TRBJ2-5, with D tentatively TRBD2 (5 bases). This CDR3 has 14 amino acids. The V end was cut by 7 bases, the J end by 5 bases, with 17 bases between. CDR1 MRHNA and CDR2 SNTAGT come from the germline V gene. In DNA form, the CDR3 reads TGTGCCAGCAAGAGGACTCCCACGACGGAGACCCAGTACTTC. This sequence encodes CASKRTPTTETQYF.

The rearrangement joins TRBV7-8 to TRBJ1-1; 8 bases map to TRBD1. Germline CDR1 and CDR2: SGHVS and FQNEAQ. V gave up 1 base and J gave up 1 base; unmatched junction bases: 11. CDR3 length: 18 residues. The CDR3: CASSLEGWQGARNTEAFF. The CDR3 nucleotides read TGTGCCAGCAGCTTAGAAGGTTGGCAGGGGGCACGGAACACTGAAGCTTTCTTT.

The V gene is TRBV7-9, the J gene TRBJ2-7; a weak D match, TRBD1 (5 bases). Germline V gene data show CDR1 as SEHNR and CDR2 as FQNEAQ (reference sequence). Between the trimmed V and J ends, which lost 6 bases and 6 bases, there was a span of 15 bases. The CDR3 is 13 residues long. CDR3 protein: CASSQTASLEQYF. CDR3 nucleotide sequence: TGTGCCAGCAGTCAGACAGCGAGTCTCGAGCAGTACTTC. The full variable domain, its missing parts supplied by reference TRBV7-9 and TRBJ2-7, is DTGVSQNPRHKITKRGQNVTFRCDPISEHNRLYWYRQTLGQGPEFLTYFQNEAQLEKSRLLSDRFSAERPKGSFSTLEIQRTEQGDSAMYLCASSQTASLEQYFGPGTRLTVT.

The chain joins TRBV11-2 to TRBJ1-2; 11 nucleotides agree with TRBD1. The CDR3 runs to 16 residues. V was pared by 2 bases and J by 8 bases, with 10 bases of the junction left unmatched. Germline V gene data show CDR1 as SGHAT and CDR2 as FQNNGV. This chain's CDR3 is CASSLNRDRGSGGYTF. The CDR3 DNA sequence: TGTGCCAGCAGCTTAAACCGGGACAGGGGGAGCGGGGGCTACACCTTC.

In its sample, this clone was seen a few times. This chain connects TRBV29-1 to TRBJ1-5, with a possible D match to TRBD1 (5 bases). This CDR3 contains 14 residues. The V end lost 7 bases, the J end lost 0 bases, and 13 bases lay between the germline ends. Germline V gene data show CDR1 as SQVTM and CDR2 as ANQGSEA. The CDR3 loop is CSAMTDNSNQPQHF. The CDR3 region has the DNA TGCAGCGCCATGACAGATAATAGCAATCAGCCCCAGCATTTT.

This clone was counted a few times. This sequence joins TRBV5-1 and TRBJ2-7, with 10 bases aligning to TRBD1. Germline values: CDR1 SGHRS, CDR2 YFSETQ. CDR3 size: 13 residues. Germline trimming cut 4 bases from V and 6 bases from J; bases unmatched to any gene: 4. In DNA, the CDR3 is TGCGCCAGCAGCGGGACAGGGGCTCTCGAGCAGTACTTC. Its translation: CASSGTGALEQYF.

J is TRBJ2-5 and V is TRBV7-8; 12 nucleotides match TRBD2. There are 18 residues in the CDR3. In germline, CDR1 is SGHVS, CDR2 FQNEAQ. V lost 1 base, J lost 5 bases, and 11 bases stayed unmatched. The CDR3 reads CASSLEASGGARRETQYF. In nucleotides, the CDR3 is TGTGCCAGCAGCTTAGAGGCTAGCGGGGGGGCCCGGAGGGAGACCCAGTACTTC.

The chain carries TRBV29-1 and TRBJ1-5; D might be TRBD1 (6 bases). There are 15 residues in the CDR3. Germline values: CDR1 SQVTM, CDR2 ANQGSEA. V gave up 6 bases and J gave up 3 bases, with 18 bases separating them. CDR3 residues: CSVQAGTGANQPQHF. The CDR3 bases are TGCAGCGTGCAAGCGGGGACGGGGGCCAATCAGCCCCAGCATTTT. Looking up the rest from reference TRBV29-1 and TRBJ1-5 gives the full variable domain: SAVISQKPSRDICQRGTSLTIQCQVDSQVTMMFWYRQQPGQSLTLIATANQGSEATYESGFVIDKFPISRPNLTFSTLTVSNMSPEDSSIYLCSVQAGTGANQPQHFGDGTRLSIL.

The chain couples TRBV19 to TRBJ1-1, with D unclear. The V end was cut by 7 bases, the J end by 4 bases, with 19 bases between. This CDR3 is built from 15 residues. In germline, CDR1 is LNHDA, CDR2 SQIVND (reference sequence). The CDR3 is CASNGVRGSGTEAFF. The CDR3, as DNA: TGTGCCAGTAATGGGGTGAGAGGGTCGGGCACTGAAGCTTTCTTT.

The CDR3 DNA is TGTGCCAGCAGCCAAGTACGGGCGGGTGAGCAGTTCTTC. Amino acids: CASSQVRAGEQFF. J is TRBJ2-1 and V is TRBV14; D possibly corresponds to TRBD2 (5 bases). V lost 1 base, J lost 9 bases, and 10 bases lay in between. This CDR3 is built from 13 residues. CDR1 is SGHDN, CDR2 FVKESK, per germline.

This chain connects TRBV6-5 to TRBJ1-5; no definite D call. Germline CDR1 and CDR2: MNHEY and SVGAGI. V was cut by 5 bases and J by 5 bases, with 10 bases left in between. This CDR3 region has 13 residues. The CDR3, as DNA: TGTGCCAGCAGTCCAGGATTCGATCAGCCCCAGCATTTT. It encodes CASSPGFDQPQHF.

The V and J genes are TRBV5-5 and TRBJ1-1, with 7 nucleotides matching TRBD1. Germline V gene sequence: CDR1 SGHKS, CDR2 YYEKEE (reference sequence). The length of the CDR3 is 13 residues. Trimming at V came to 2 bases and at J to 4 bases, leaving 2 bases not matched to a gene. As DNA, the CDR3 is TGTGCCAGCAGCTTTACAGGGGTCACTGAAGCTTTCTTT. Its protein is CASSFTGVTEAFF.

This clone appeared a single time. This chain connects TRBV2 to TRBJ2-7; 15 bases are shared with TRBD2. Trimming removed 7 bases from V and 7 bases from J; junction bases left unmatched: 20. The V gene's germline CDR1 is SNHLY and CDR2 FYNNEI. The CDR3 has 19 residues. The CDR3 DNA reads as TGTGCCAGCATGCGATTCGGGACTAGCGGGGGGACGTCCTACGGGGAGCAGTACTTC. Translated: CASMRFGTSGGTSYGEQYF.

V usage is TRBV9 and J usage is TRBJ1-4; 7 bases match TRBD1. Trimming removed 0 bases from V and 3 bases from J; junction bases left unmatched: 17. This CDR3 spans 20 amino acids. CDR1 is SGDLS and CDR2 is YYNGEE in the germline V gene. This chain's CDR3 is CASSVAIVNDPGQSNEKLFF. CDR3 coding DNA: TGTGCCAGCAGCGTAGCTATCGTTAATGATCCGGGACAGTCTAATGAAAAACTGTTTTTT.

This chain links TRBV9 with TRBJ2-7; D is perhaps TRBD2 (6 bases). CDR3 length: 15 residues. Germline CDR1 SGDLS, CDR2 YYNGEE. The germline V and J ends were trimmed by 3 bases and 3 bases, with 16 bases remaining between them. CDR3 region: CASSGPGLGGYEQYF. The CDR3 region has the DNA TGTGCCAGCAGCGGCCCCGGTCTGGGAGGCTACGAGCAGTACTTC.

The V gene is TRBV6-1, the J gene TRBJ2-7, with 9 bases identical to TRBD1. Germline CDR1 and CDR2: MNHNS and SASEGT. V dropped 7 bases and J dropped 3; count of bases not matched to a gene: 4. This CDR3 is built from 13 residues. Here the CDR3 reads CASTGTGIYEQYF. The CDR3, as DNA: TGTGCCAGCACCGGGACAGGGATCTACGAGCAGTACTTC.

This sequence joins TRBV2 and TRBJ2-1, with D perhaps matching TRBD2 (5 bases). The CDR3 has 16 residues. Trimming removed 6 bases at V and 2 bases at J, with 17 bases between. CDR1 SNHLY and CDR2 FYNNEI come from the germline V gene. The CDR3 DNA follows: TGTGCCAGCAGGACACCGGGAAAGAAGGCCTACAATGAGCAGTTCTTC. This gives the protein CASRTPGKKAYNEQFF.

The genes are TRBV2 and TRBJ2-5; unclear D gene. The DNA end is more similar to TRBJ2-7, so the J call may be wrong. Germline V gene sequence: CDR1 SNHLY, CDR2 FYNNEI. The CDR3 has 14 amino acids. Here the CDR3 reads CASSEAKYSYEQYF. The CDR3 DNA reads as TGTGCCAGCAGTGAAGCGAAATACTCCTACGAGCAGTACTTC.

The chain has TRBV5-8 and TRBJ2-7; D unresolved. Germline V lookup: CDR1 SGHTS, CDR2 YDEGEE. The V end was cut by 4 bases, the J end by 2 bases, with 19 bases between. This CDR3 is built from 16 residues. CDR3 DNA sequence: TGTGCCAGCAGCCCGAAGCCGGCGGTGGTTACCTACGAGCAGTACTTC. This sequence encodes CASSPKPAVVTYEQYF. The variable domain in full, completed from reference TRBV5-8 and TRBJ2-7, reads EAGVTQSPTHLIKTRGQQATLRCSPISGHTSVYWYQQALGLGLQFLLWYDEGEERNRGNFPPRFSGRQFPNYSSELNVNALELEDSALYLCASSPKPAVVTYEQYFGPGTRLTVT.

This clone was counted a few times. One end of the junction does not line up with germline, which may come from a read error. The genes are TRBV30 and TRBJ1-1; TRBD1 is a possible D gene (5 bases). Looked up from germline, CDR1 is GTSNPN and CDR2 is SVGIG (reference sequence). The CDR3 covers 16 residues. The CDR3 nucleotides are TGTGCCTGGAGTGTTTCTTATCAGGGCGTGAACACTGAAGATTTCTTT. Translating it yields CAWSVSYQGVNTEDFF. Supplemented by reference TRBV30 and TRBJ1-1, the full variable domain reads SQTIHQWPATLVQPVGSPLSLECTVEGTSNPNLYWYRQAAGRGLQLLFYSVGIGQISSEVPQNLSASRPQDRQFILSSKKLLLSDSGFYLCAWSVSYQGVNTEDFFGQGTRLTVV.

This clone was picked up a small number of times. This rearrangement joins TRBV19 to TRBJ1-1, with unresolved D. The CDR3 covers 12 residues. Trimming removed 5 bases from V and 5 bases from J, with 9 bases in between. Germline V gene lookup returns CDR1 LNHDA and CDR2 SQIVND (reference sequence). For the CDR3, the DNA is TGTGCCAGTAGTCGGGGAAAAACTGAAGCTTTCTTT. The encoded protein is CASSRGKTEAFF. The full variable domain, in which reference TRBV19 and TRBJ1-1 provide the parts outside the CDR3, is DGGITQSPKYLFRKEGQNVTLSCEQNLNHDAMYWYRQDPGQGLRLIYYSQIVNDFQKGDIAEGYSVSREKKESFPLTVTSAQKNPTAFYLCASSRGKTEAFFGQGTRLTVV.

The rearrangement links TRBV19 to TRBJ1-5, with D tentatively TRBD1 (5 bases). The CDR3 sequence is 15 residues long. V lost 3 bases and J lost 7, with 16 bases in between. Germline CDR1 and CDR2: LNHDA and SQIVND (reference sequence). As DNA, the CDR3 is TGTGCCAGTAGTATTAAGTGGGGCGCCGGACAGCCCCAGCATTTT. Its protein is CASSIKWGAGQPQHF.

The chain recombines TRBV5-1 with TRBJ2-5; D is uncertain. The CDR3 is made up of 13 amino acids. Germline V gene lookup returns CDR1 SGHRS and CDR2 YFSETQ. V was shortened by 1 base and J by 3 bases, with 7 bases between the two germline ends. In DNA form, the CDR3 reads TGCGCCAGCAGCTTGCTGCAGGAAGAGACCCAGTACTTC. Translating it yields CASSLLQEETQYF. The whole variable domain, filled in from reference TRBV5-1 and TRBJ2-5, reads KAGVTQTPRYLIKTRGQQVTLSCSPISGHRSVSWYQQTPGQGLQFLFEYFSETQRNKGNFPGRFSGRQFSNSRSEMNVSTLELGDSALYLCASSLLQEETQYFGPGTRLLVL.